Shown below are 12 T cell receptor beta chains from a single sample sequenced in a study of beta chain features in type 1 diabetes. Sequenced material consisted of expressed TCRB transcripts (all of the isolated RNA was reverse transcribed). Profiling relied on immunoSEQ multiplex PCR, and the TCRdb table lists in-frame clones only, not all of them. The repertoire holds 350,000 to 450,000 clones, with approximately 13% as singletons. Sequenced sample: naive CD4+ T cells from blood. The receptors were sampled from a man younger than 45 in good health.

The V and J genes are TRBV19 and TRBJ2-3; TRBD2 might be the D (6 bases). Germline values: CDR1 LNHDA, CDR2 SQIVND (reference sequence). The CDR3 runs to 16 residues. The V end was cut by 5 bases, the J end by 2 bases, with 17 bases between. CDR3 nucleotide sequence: TGTGCCAGTAGTGCCGTCCGGGACTCTGTCACAGATACGCAGTATTTT. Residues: CASSAVRDSVTDTQYF.

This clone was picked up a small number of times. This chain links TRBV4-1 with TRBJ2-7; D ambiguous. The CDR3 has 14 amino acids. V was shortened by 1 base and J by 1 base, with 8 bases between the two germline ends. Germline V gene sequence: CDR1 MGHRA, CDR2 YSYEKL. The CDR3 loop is CASSQGWPSYEQYF. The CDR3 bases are TGCGCCAGCAGCCAAGGGTGGCCATCCTACGAGCAGTACTTC.

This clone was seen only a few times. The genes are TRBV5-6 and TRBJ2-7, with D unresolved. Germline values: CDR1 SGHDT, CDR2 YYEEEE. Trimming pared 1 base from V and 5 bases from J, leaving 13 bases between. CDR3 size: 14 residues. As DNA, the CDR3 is TGTGCCAGCAGCTTGACGGCAGAAGCACACGAGCAGTACGTC. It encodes CASSLTAEAHEQYV.

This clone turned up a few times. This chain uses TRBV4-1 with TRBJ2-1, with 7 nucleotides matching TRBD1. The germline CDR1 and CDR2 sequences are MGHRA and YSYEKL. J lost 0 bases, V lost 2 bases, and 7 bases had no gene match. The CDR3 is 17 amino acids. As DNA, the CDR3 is TGCGCCAGCAGCCAAAACAGGGGCTACCGCTCCTACAATGAGCAGTTCTTC. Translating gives CASSQNRGYRSYNEQFF.

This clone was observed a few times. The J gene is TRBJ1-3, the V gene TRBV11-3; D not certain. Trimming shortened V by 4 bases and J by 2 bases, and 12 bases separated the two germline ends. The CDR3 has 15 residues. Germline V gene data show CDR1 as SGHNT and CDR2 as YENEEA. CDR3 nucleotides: TGTGCCAGCAGCTCCACAACATTCCCTGGAAACACCATATATTTT. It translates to CASSSTTFPGNTIYF.

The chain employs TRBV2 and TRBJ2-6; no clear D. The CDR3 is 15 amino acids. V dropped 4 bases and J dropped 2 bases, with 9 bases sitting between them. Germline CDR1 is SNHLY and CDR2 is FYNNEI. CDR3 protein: CASSGPGPGANVLTF. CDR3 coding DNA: TGTGCCAGCAGTGGGCCGGGCCCTGGGGCCAACGTCCTGACTTTC.

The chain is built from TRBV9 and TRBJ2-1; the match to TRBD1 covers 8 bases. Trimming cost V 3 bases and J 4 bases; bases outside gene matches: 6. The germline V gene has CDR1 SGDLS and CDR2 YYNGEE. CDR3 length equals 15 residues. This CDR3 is CASSDDRGNYNEQFF. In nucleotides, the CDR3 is TGTGCCAGCAGCGATGACAGGGGTAATTACAATGAGCAGTTCTTC.

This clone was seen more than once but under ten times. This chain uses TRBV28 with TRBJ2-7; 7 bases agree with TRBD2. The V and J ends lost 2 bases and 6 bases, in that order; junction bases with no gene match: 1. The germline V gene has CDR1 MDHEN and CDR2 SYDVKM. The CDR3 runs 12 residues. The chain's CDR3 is CASSLAGVEQYF. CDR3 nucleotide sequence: TGTGCCAGCAGTTTAGCGGGGGTCGAGCAGTACTTC.

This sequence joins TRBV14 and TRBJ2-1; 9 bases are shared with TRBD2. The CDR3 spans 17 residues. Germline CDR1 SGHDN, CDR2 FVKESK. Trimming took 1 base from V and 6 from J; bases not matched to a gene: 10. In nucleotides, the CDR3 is TGTGCCAGCAGCCAAGTGTATCGGGCTAGCGGGACCAATGAGCAGTTCTTC. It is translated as CASSQVYRASGTNEQFF.

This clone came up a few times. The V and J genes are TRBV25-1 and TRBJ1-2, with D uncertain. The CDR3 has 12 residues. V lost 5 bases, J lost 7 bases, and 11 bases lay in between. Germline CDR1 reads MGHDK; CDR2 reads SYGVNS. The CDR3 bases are TGTGCCAGCAGTCGGGAGCTGGGTGGCTACACCTTC. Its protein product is CASSRELGGYTF.

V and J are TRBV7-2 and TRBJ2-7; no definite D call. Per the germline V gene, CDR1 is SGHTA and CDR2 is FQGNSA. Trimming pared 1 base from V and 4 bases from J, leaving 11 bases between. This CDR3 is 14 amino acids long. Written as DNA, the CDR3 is TGTGCCAGCAGCTTAGGGTTTGGTTCGTACGAGCAGTACGTC. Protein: CASSLGFGSYEQYV.

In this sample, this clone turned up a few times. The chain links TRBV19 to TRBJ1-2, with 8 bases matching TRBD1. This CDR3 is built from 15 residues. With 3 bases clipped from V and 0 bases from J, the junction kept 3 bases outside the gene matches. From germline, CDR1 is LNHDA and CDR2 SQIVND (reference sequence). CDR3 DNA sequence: TGTGCCAGTAGTATTCCGGGACAGGCTAACTATGGCTACACCTTC. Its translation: CASSIPGQANYGYTF.